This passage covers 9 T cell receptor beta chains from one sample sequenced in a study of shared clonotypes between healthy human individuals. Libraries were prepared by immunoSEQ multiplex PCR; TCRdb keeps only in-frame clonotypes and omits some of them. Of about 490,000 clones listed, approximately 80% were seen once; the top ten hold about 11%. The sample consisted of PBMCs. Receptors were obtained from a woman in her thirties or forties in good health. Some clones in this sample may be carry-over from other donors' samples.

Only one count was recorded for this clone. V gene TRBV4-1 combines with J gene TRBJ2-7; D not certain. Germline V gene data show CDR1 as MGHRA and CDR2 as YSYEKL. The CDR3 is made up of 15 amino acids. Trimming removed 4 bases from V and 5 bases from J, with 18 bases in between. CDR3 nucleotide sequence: TGCGCCAGCAGCCCTACCCGGCCGGGTGGGGACGAGCAGTACTTC. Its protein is CASSPTRPGGDEQYF.

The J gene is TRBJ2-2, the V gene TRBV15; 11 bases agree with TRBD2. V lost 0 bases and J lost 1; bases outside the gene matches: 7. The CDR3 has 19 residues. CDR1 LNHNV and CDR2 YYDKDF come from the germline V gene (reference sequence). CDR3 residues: CATSRDQTGTSGNTGELFF. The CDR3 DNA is TGTGCCACCAGCAGAGATCAGACCGGGACTAGCGGGAACACCGGGGAGCTGTTTTTT.

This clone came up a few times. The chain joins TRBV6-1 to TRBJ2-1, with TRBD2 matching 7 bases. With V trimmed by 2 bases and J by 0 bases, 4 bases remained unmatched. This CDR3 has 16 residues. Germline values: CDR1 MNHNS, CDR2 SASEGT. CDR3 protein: CASSEQVAGSYNEQFF. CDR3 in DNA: TGTGCCAGCAGTGAACAAGTAGCGGGCTCCTACAATGAGCAGTTCTTC.

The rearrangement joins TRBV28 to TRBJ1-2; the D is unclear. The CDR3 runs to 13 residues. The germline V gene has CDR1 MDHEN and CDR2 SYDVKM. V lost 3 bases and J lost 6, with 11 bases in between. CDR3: CASSLVVSNGYTF. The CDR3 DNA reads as TGTGCCAGCAGTTTGGTAGTTTCCAATGGCTACACCTTC.

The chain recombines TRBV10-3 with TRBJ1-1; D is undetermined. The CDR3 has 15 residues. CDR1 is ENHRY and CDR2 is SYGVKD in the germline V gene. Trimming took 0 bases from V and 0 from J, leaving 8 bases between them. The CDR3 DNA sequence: TGTGCCATCAGTGAGTCGATTCTTATGAACACTGAAGCTTTCTTT. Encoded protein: CAISESILMNTEAFF.

The CDR3 bases are TGTGCCAGCAGCTTCGGCCTACTCAATGAGCAGTTCTTC. Amino acid sequence: CASSFGLLNEQFF. The chain employs TRBV7-8 and TRBJ2-1; D ambiguous. Trimming cost V 3 bases and J 6 bases, with 9 bases left between them. This CDR3 contains 13 residues. The germline gives CDR1 SGHVS, CDR2 FQNEAQ.

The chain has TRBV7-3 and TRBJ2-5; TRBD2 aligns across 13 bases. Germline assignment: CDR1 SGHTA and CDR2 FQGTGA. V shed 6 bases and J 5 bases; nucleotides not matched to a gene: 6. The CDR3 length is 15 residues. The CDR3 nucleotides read TGTGCCAGCAGTAGGACTAGCGGGAGCTTGGAGACCCAGTACTTC. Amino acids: CASSRTSGSLETQYF.

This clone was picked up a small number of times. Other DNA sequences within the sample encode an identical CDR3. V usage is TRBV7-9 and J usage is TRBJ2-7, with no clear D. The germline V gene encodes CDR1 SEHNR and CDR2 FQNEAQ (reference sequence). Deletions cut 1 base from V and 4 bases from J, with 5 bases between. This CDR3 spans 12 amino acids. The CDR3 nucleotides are TGTGCCAGCAGCTTAGGTGCGTACGAGCAGTACTTC. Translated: CASSLGAYEQYF.

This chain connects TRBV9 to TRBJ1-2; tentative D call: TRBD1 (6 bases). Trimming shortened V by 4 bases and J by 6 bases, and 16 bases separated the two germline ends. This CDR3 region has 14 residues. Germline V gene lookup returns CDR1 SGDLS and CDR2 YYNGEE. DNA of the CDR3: TGTGCCAGCAGCCCCCGACAGGTCCTTAATGGCTACACCTTC. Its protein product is CASSPRQVLNGYTF.